The 30 T cell receptor beta chains below come from one sample, sequenced in a study of blood T cell repertoires in COVID-19. The method was immunoSEQ multiplex PCR; TCRdb's version includes in-frame clones alone and lacks a portion of them. The sample records approximately 110,000 clones, 85% being singletons. Material: peripheral blood. The receptor source for this set is a human donor in a cohort sampled during active COVID-19.

V gene TRBV19 combines with J gene TRBJ1-2; the D is unclear. The CDR3 spans 12 residues. Germline lookup yields CDR1 LNHDA and CDR2 SQIVND (reference sequence). Trimming removed 2 bases from V and 4 bases from J, with 5 bases in between. DNA for the CDR3: TGTGCCAGTAGTATACGGAGCTATGGCTACACCTTC. Amino acid sequence: CASSIRSYGYTF.

The chain uses TRBV24-1 and TRBJ2-1; D might be TRBD2 (5 bases). Germline V CDR1 and CDR2: KGHDR, SFDVKD. This CDR3 comprises 16 residues. V was clipped by 4 bases and J by 0 bases, with 12 bases between them. The CDR3: CATSDLSGSSYNEQFF. The CDR3 bases are TGTGCCACCAGTGACCTAAGCGGTAGCTCCTACAATGAGCAGTTCTTC.

This clone came up once. The chain combines TRBV30 with TRBJ2-7, with a possible D match to TRBD2 (7 bases). The CDR3 is 14 amino acids. Germline V CDR1 and CDR2: GTSNPN, SVGIG (reference sequence). V was shortened by 2 bases and J by 6 bases, with 17 bases between the two germline ends. The CDR3, as DNA: TGTGCCTGGAGTCGGGGGCTAGGGGAGGGCGAGCAGTACTTC. It translates to CAWSRGLGEGEQYF.

The rearrangement uses TRBV9 and TRBJ2-3; 7 positions agree with TRBD1. Trimming removed 10 bases from V and 0 bases from J; junction bases left unmatched: 8. This CDR3 region has 14 residues. Germline CDR1 SGDLS, CDR2 YYNGEE. CDR3 protein: CAGSGTASTDTQYF. DNA for the CDR3: TGTGCCGGGTCGGGGACAGCGAGCACAGATACGCAGTATTTT.

The V gene is TRBV14, the J gene TRBJ2-3; perhaps TRBD2 as D (5 bases). V lost 2 bases, J lost 6 bases, and 27 bases lay in between. Germline loops: CDR1 SGHDN, CDR2 FVKESK. The CDR3 contains 19 residues. Here the CDR3 reads CASSQSGRRSGRAKDTQYF. DNA for the CDR3: TGTGCCAGCAGCCAAAGTGGTCGGCGGTCGGGGAGAGCCAAGGATACGCAGTATTTT.

This chain connects TRBV4-3 to TRBJ1-2; 12 nucleotides line up with TRBD1. The CDR3 has 14 amino acids. Trimming at V came to 3 bases and at J to 5 bases, leaving 1 base not matched to a gene. In germline, CDR1 is LGHNA, CDR2 YSLEER. The DNA of the CDR3 is TGCGCCAGCAGCCAGGGACAGGGGGCGTATGGCTACACCTTC. The encoded protein is CASSQGQGAYGYTF.

The rearrangement links TRBV7-2 to TRBJ2-1; no definite D call. The CDR3 spans 14 residues. Germline lookup yields CDR1 SGHTA and CDR2 FQGNSA. The ends were cut back, 1 base at V and 1 base at J, with 5 bases in the middle. Written as DNA, the CDR3 is TGTGCCAGCAGCTTAGACTCTTCCTACAATGAGCAGTTCTTC. As protein: CASSLDSSYNEQFF.

The rearrangement uses TRBV19 and TRBJ1-5; D perhaps matches TRBD1 (5 bases). CDR3 length equals 12 residues. V lost 4 bases to trimming and J lost 6 bases, with 7 bases between them. Germline V CDR1 and CDR2: LNHDA, SQIVND (reference sequence). CDR3 protein: CASSTDIQPQHF. The CDR3 DNA is TGTGCCAGTAGTACGGACATTCAGCCCCAGCATTTT. The full variable domain, completed using reference TRBV19 and TRBJ1-5, is DGGITQSPKYLFRKEGQNVTLSCEQNLNHDAMYWYRQDPGQGLRLIYYSQIVNDFQKGDIAEGYSVSREKKESFPLTVTSAQKNPTAFYLCASSTDIQPQHFGDGTRLSIL.

The rearrangement joins TRBV3-1 (or the pseudogene TRBV3-2) to TRBJ2-1, with a possible D match to TRBD1 (5 bases). V lost 0 bases and J lost 10, with 13 bases in between. Germline CDR1 and CDR2: LGHDT and YNNKEL (reference sequence). This CDR3 spans 14 amino acids. CDR3 amino acids: CASSQDPDSLEQFF. The CDR3 DNA sequence: TGTGCCAGCAGCCAAGATCCCGACAGCCTAGAGCAGTTCTTC.

The gene calls are TRBV19 and TRBJ2-1; 10 bases line up with TRBD2. Germline V CDR1 and CDR2: LNHDA, SQIVND (reference sequence). With 10 bases clipped from V and 0 bases from J, the junction kept 9 bases outside the gene matches. This CDR3 is 16 amino acids long. CDR3 protein: CATDSGRSSSYNEQFF. As DNA, the CDR3 is TGTGCCACCGATAGCGGGAGGTCCAGCTCCTACAATGAGCAGTTCTTC.

This rearrangement joins TRBV10-3 to TRBJ1-3; D is perhaps TRBD1 (5 bases). The CDR3 extends over 14 amino acids. Per the germline V gene, CDR1 is ENHRY and CDR2 is SYGVKD. With 4 bases removed from V and 4 bases from J, the gap between germline ends came to 11 bases. The CDR3 DNA reads as TGTGCCATCAGTGCGACAGCGTCCGGAAACACCATATATTTT. Translation: CAISATASGNTIYF.

This chain joins TRBV27 and TRBJ2-2, with a weak D call TRBD1 (6 bases). The germline CDR1 and CDR2 sequences are MNHEY and SMNVEV (reference sequence). V dropped 4 bases and J dropped 4 bases, with 22 bases sitting between them. The CDR3 runs to 18 residues. The CDR3 sequence is CASSSRQLTGLGTGELFF. In DNA form, the CDR3 reads TGTGCCAGCAGTTCCCGCCAACTCACAGGGTTGGGCACCGGGGAGCTGTTTTTT.

This rearrangement joins TRBV4-1 to TRBJ2-7, with 10 nucleotides matching TRBD2. The CDR3 runs 17 residues. J lost 4 bases, V lost 0 bases, and 9 bases had no gene match. Germline V gene lookup returns CDR1 MGHRA and CDR2 YSYEKL. In nucleotides, the CDR3 is TGCGCCAGCAGCCAAGATTCTACTAGCGGGACTCGATACGAGCAGTACTTC. It yields the protein CASSQDSTSGTRYEQYF.

The chain couples TRBV7-2 to TRBJ2-2, with 8 bases fitting TRBD1. CDR1 is SGHTA, CDR2 FQGNSA, per germline. Trimming removed 5 bases from V and 14 bases from J; junction bases left unmatched: 10. The CDR3 covers 13 residues. In nucleotides, the CDR3 is TGTGCCAGCAGCCAAGGGACAGGTTCAGGTCTGTTTTTT. Translation: CASSQGTGSGLFF.

This clone was counted a few times. V is TRBV10-3 and J is TRBJ1-5; D possibly corresponds to TRBD1 (5 bases). The V end lost 3 bases, the J end lost 9 bases, and 15 bases lay between the germline ends. Germline V gives CDR1 ENHRY, CDR2 SYGVKD. The length of the CDR3 is 14 residues. CDR3 sequence: CAISEEGASGPQHF. CDR3 DNA sequence: TGTGCCATCAGTGAAGAAGGGGCCTCAGGGCCCCAGCATTTT.

The rearrangement joins TRBV24-1 to TRBJ2-3, with a weak D call TRBD1 (8 bases). Trimming shortened V by 4 bases and J by 1 base, and 14 bases separated the two germline ends. The germline V gene encodes CDR1 KGHDR and CDR2 SFDVKD. CDR3 size: 16 residues. The CDR3 DNA is TGTGCCACCAGTGACTCACAGGGGGGGCGCACAGATACGCAGTATTTT. Translation gives CATSDSQGGRTDTQYF.

The rearrangement joins TRBV6-1 to TRBJ2-7; possible D gene TRBD1, 6 bases. There are 14 residues in the CDR3. The V gene's germline CDR1 is MNHNS and CDR2 SASEGT. Trimming removed 2 bases at V and 2 bases at J, with 10 bases between. Here the CDR3 reads CASSELGDTYEQYF. For the CDR3, the DNA is TGTGCCAGCAGTGAACTCGGGGACACCTACGAGCAGTACTTC.

This clone has only a few counts. The chain carries TRBV4-2 and TRBJ2-3, with 8 bases identical to TRBD2. The CDR3 totals 17 residues. Trimming removed 0 bases from V and 2 bases from J; junction bases left unmatched: 7. The germline V gene has CDR1 LGHNA and CDR2 YNFKEQ. CDR3 loop: CASSQEHSGSITDTQYF. The DNA of the CDR3 is TGTGCCAGCAGCCAAGAACACAGCGGGAGTATCACAGATACGCAGTATTTT.

There are a few counts of this clone. The gene calls are TRBV7-9 and TRBJ2-5; 8 bases align to TRBD1. Germline-derived CDR1 and CDR2 are SEHNR and FQNEAQ (reference sequence). With 5 bases clipped from V and 5 bases from J, the junction kept 13 bases outside the gene matches. The CDR3 runs 16 residues. CDR3 sequence: CASSRDRGGTEETQYF. The CDR3 nucleotides read TGTGCCAGCAGCCGAGACAGGGGCGGGACGGAGGAGACCCAGTACTTC.

The V call is TRBV5-4, the J call TRBJ2-2; TRBD1 agrees at 7 bases. This CDR3 is built from 15 residues. From germline, CDR1 is SGHNT and CDR2 YYREEE (reference sequence). V lost 3 bases to trimming and J lost 8 bases; unmatched junction nucleotides: 10. Written as DNA, the CDR3 is TGTGCCAGCAGCTCGGGACAGAGCGGCGGAGGGGAGCTGTTTTTT. Its protein product is CASSSGQSGGGELFF.

This clone was observed once. This chain joins TRBV5-1 and TRBJ1-1; 9 bases align to TRBD1. Germline CDR1 is SGHRS and CDR2 is YFSETQ. V trimming: 7 bases; J trimming: 1 base; junction bases outside the gene matches: 17. This CDR3 is 18 amino acids long. The CDR3 DNA sequence: TGCGCCAGCCTAAAAATAGTCGGGACAGGGAGCGAGAACACTGAAGCTTTCTTT. This codes for CASLKIVGTGSENTEAFF.

The V gene is TRBV7-8, the J gene TRBJ1-4; 8 bases align to TRBD1. Germline CDR1 SGHVS, CDR2 FQNEAQ. V lost 5 bases, J lost 8 bases, and 10 bases stayed unmatched. The CDR3 extends over 15 amino acids. Written as DNA, the CDR3 is TGTGCCAGCAGCACAACTTCCGACAGGGGAGAAAAACTGTTTTTT. Translation: CASSTTSDRGEKLFF.

The rearrangement links TRBV27 to TRBJ2-6; tentative D call: TRBD1 (5 bases). The CDR3 length is 13 residues. Germline V gene lookup returns CDR1 MNHEY and CDR2 SMNVEV (reference sequence). V lost 8 bases to trimming and J lost 2 bases, with 7 bases between them. The CDR3 DNA reads TGTGCCAGCTCCAGGGCTGGGGCCAACGTCCTGACTTTC. Protein product: CASSRAGANVLTF. Complete variable domain (other parts from reference TRBV27 and TRBJ2-6): EAQVTQNPRYLITVTGKKLTVTCSQNMNHEYMSWYRQDPGLGLRQIYYSMNVEVTDKGDVPEGYKVSRKEKRNFPLILESPSPNQTSLYFCASSRAGANVLTFGAGSRLTVL.

The chain has TRBV7-3 and TRBJ2-5, with 7 bases matching TRBD1. CDR3 length equals 15 residues. V was clipped by 4 bases and J by 4 bases; unmatched bases: 9. CDR1 and CDR2 from the germline V gene are SGHTA and FQGTGA. CDR3 protein: CASSSTGILGETQYF. The CDR3 nucleotides are TGTGCCAGCAGCTCGACAGGGATTTTAGGAGAGACCCAGTACTTC.

CDR3: CSVTLTGGSMNTEAFF. DNA for the CDR3: TGCAGCGTGACGTTAACAGGGGGCTCGATGAACACTGAAGCTTTCTTT. V and J are TRBV29-1 and TRBJ1-1; 9 nucleotides agree with TRBD1. Looked up from germline, CDR1 is SQVTM and CDR2 is ANQGSEA. V dropped 6 bases and J dropped 0; count of bases not matched to a gene: 11. The CDR3 length is 16 residues.

The chain carries TRBV5-1 and TRBJ2-2; D is undetermined. CDR1 SGHRS and CDR2 YFSETQ come from the germline V gene. The V and J ends lost 0 bases and 6 bases respectively, with 9 bases between them. CDR3 length equals 14 residues. The CDR3 region has the DNA TGCGCCAGCAGCTTGGGACACCTCCCCGGGGAGCTGTTTTTT. Encoded protein: CASSLGHLPGELFF.

V is TRBV6-2 or TRBV6-3 and J is TRBJ2-2; 8 bases are shared with TRBD1. CDR3 size: 17 residues. Germline V gene data show CDR1 as MNHEY and CDR2 as SVGEGT. J was trimmed by 7 bases and V by 5 bases; bases with no gene match: 15. In nucleotides, the CDR3 is TGTGCCAGCAGTGGCCCCAGGGGGCGTTATAGCGGCGGGGAGCTGTTTTTT. It specifies CASSGPRGRYSGGELFF.

In its sample, this clone was seen a few times. The rearrangement joins TRBV7-9 to TRBJ1-3, with a possible D match to TRBD1 (6 bases). CDR3 length: 15 residues. Trimming removed 5 bases at V and 0 bases at J, with 11 bases between. Germline CDR1 is SEHNR and CDR2 is FQNEAQ (reference sequence). The CDR3 loop reads CASSADSHSGNTIYF. CDR3 DNA sequence: TGTGCCAGCAGCGCGGACAGTCACTCTGGAAACACCATATATTTT.

The chain is built from TRBV19 and TRBJ2-7, with 9 bases aligning to TRBD1. V was pared by 7 bases and J by 0 bases, with 10 bases of the junction left unmatched. The CDR3 spans 16 residues. Germline V lookup: CDR1 LNHDA, CDR2 SQIVND (reference sequence). The CDR3 nucleotides read TGTGCCAGTAAACCGAGCCGGGACAGGGCCTCCTACGAGCAGTACTTC. It yields the protein CASKPSRDRASYEQYF.

V and J are TRBV24-1 and TRBJ2-5; TRBD1 might be the D (6 bases). Germline loops: CDR1 KGHDR, CDR2 SFDVKD. V was pared by 6 bases and J by 5 bases, with 12 bases between. The CDR3 contains 13 residues. CDR3 coding DNA: TGTGCCACCAGTTTAAGGGGGACGGAGACCCAGTACTTC. Translated, it gives CATSLRGTETQYF.